This TCR beta chain was documented in a study of OX40 agonist ivuxolimab in advanced cancers. Study-wide results and limits: Clones of CD4+ and CD8+ blood T cells grew by week 6 at doses of 0.1 to 3.0 mg/kg. Relative to CD4+, CD8+ T cells held more expanded clones on average. The antigen specificity of the peripheral T cells (those that were expanded) was not determined.

Clones were read by immunoSEQ multiplex PCR, and TCRdb kept only the in-frame ones, dropping some. Of tens of thousands of clones listed, less than 85% are singletons. Points on this clone: Its target is not known.

CDR3 length: 14 residues. CDR1 MDHEN and CDR2 SYDVKM come from the germline V gene. V shed 6 bases, J shed 4 bases, and the junction held 7 bases outside the gene matches. Patients were ruled out by autoimmune disease history or systemic immunosuppression. The V and J genes are TRBV28 and TRBJ1-2; 8 bases line up with TRBD1. The receptor comes from an adult with an advanced solid tumor such as melanoma, head and neck, liver or kidney cancer. This specimen was CD4+ or CD8+ T cells sorted from blood, taken in a trial of the OX40 agonist ivuxolimab. The DNA of the CDR3 is TGTGCCAGCAGACCTACAGGGGGTGTCTATGGCTACACCTTC. Protein: CASRPTGGVYGYTF.